This T cell receptor beta chain was documented in a study of human T cells and chemical hapten exposure. General study points: The number of TCRs over 1 in 1000 frequency stayed unchanged after DPC.

The CDR3 covers 15 residues. V lost 1 base and J lost 1, with 10 bases in between. This clonotype was counted between two and nine times. Its specificity is not known. The study extracted total RNA from unfractionated whole blood. The library put unique molecular identifiers onto individual cDNA molecules. TCRdb independently ran MiXCR on the 5' RACE reads; one entry per CDR3 protein. The sample yields some 150,000 distinct CDR3 sequences, 3.5% to 5% seen once. This sequence was found in a female donor in good health. This chain links TRBV12-3 or TRBV12-4 with TRBJ2-5; D not certain. CDR3 coding DNA: TGTGCCAGCAGTTTAGAAGGGAATTTCCAAGAGACCCAGTACTTC. Translating it yields CASSLEGNFQETQYF.